Presented here are 30 T cell receptor beta chains from one specimen sequenced in a study of T cells in Graves' hyperthyroidism and ophthalmopathy. Amplification of TCR beta CDR3 regions was performed using RNA transcripts as template. The HTBI primer set served for first-round RT-PCR of the TCR CDR3. MiXCR was run by TCRdb on the multiplex PCR reads, yielding one entry per CDR3 protein. The sample has roughly 520,000 distinct CDR3 sequences; around 24% are singletons. Sequencing was performed on blood. The receptors derive from a woman under 40 with Graves' ophthalmopathy.

V gene TRBV7-6 combines with J gene TRBJ2-2; tentative D call: TRBD2 (6 bases). Germline assignment: CDR1 SGHVS and CDR2 FNYEAQ. V was shortened by 3 bases and J by 6 bases, with 14 bases between the two germline ends. CDR3 length equals 15 residues. CDR3 sequence reads: CASSLPGGKAGELFF. As DNA, the CDR3 is TGTGCCAGCAGCTTGCCTGGGGGGAAGGCCGGGGAGCTGTTTTTT.

V and J are TRBV5-1 and TRBJ1-6; possibly TRBD1 for D (6 bases). V lost 7 bases and J 5 bases, leaving 10 bases between the germline ends. CDR3 size: 13 residues. CDR1 and CDR2 from the germline V gene are SGHRS and YFSETQ. The CDR3 spells CASQGTNNSPLHF. The CDR3 bases are TGCGCCAGCCAAGGGACAAATAATTCACCCCTCCACTTT. The full variable domain, completed using reference TRBV5-1 and TRBJ1-6, is KAGVTQTPRYLIKTRGQQVTLSCSPISGHRSVSWYQQTPGQGLQFLFEYFSETQRNKGNFPGRFSGRQFSNSRSEMNVSTLELGDSALYLCASQGTNNSPLHFGNGTRLTVT.

CDR3 DNA sequence: TGTGCCAGCAGCCCCTCGAGAATAGCGGGGGCTACCTACGAGCAGTACTTC. The encoded protein is CASSPSRIAGATYEQYF. This sequence joins TRBV12-3 or TRBV12-4 and TRBJ2-7, with 9 bases matching TRBD2. V shed 6 bases, J shed 2 bases, and the junction held 14 bases outside the gene matches. The CDR3 length is 17 residues.

This chain joins TRBV7-2 and TRBJ2-7, with 9 bases matching TRBD2. There are 15 residues in the CDR3. CDR1 and CDR2 (germline): SGHTA, FQGNSA. Losses at the gene ends were 4 bases for V and 3 bases for J; bases not matched to a gene: 7. The CDR3 sequence is CASSSIAGAVYEQYF. The CDR3 DNA reads as TGTGCCAGCAGCTCAATAGCGGGAGCCGTCTACGAGCAGTACTTC.

The chain employs TRBV6-1 and TRBJ1-1; 9 bases are shared with TRBD1. The V gene end was trimmed by 7 bases and the J gene end by 0 bases; junction bases not matched to a gene: 12. The CDR3 contains 17 residues. Germline lookup yields CDR1 MNHNS and CDR2 SASEGT. CDR3 coding DNA: TGTGCCAGCAAGGTACAGGGGGCATTTGGGATGAACACTGAAGCTTTCTTT. It codes for CASKVQGAFGMNTEAFF.

Ten or more counts support this clonotype. The V gene is TRBV6-5, the J gene TRBJ1-1; D ambiguous. This CDR3 contains 16 residues. CDR1 is MNHEY and CDR2 is SVGAGI in the germline V gene. Trimming removed 0 bases at V and 4 bases at J, with 15 bases between. The CDR3 DNA follows: TGTGCCAGCAGTTACTCGATTTCTGGGGTTGGCACTGAAGCTTTCTTT. Protein product: CASSYSISGVGTEAFF.

This clonotype has ten or more counts. V gene TRBV4-2 combines with J gene TRBJ2-7, with D possibly being TRBD1 or TRBD2 (6 bases each). Germline V gene data show CDR1 as LGHNA and CDR2 as YNFKEQ. The CDR3 is made up of 15 amino acids. Trimming shortened V by 1 base and J by 1 base, and 11 bases separated the two germline ends. CDR3 in amino acids: CASSQGGARSYEQYF. The CDR3, as DNA: TGTGCCAGCAGCCAAGGGGGGGCCAGGTCCTACGAGCAGTACTTC.

This clonotype was seen repeatedly, ten times or more. V is TRBV2 and J is TRBJ2-7, with unresolved D. The CDR3 has 15 amino acids. The germline V and J ends were trimmed by 4 bases and 0 bases, with 13 bases remaining between them. Germline values: CDR1 SNHLY, CDR2 FYNNEI. The DNA of the CDR3 is TGTGCCAGCAGTGCAGAGCGTCTCCTCTCCTACGAGCAGTACTTC. Translation gives CASSAERLLSYEQYF.

In the case of this clonotype: Since a much larger clone is just one base distant, this may be a read error. The V call is TRBV6-5, the J call TRBJ2-2, with D possibly being TRBD1 (6 bases). CDR1 is MNHEY, CDR2 SVGAGI, per germline. This CDR3 has 15 residues. CDR3 coding DNA: TGTGCCAGCAGTTGGTACAGGGTGAACACCAGGGAGCTGTTTTTT. This sequence encodes CASSWYRVNTRELFF.

Only a few counts were recorded for this clonotype. The gene calls are TRBV28 and TRBJ2-7; possible D gene TRBD2, 5 bases. Germline CDR1 and CDR2: MDHEN and SYDVKM. This CDR3 has 18 amino acids. Trimming cost V 3 bases and J 5 bases, with 26 bases left between them. The CDR3 reads CASSFAYSRVYPRDEQYF. Written as DNA, the CDR3 is TGTGCCAGCAGTTTTGCGTATTCGCGGGTCTACCCGAGGGACGAGCAGTACTTC. Based on the CDR3 plus reference TRBV28 and TRBJ2-7, the full variable domain is DVKVTQSSRYLVKRTGEKVFLECVQDMDHENMFWYRQDPGLGLRLIYFSYDVKMKEKGDIPEGYSVSREKKERFSLILESASTNQTSMYLCASSFAYSRVYPRDEQYFGPGTRLTVT.

In this sample, this clonotype turned up many times. The chain couples TRBV27 to TRBJ1-1, with 7 bases lining up with TRBD1. The CDR3 consists of 13 residues. V dropped 5 bases and J dropped 7; count of bases not matched to a gene: 7. Germline CDR1 reads MNHEY; CDR2 reads SMNVEV (reference sequence). In DNA, the CDR3 is TGTGCCAGCAGTAGAGGACAGGTTGGTGAAGCTTTCTTT. It yields the protein CASSRGQVGEAFF.

V and J are TRBV20-1 and TRBJ1-1; D is unresolved. Germline V gene lookup returns CDR1 DFQATT and CDR2 SNEGSKA (reference sequence). The CDR3 has 14 amino acids. Trimming took off 0 bases at V and 1 base at J, with 9 bases between the two ends. CDR3 sequence reads: CSARDRMGNTEAFF. In DNA form, the CDR3 reads TGCAGTGCTAGAGATCGTATGGGGAACACTGAAGCTTTCTTT.

The table lists this clonotype with many counts. The CDR3 loop is CASVYRPYSNQPQHF. CDR3 nucleotide sequence: TGTGCCAGCGTCTACAGGCCGTATAGCAATCAGCCCCAGCATTTT. The genes are TRBV6-5 and TRBJ1-5, with D tentatively TRBD1 (5 bases). The germline V gene has CDR1 MNHEY and CDR2 SVGAGI. Trimming shortened V by 8 bases and J by 0 bases, and 14 bases separated the two germline ends. The CDR3 spans 15 residues.

This clonotype was picked up many times. This chain links TRBV7-8 with TRBJ2-2, with TRBD2 matching 15 bases. V was clipped by 5 bases and J by 7 bases; unmatched bases: 8. The length of the CDR3 is 17 residues. Germline V gene sequence: CDR1 SGHVS, CDR2 FQNEAQ. The CDR3 nucleotides read TGTGCCAGCAGCCGGACTAGCGGGGGGGCTGTTGACGGGGAGCTGTTTTTT. It is translated as CASSRTSGGAVDGELFF.

The chain couples TRBV27 to TRBJ2-7; 7 nucleotides agree with TRBD1. This CDR3 spans 15 amino acids. CDR1 and CDR2 from the germline V gene are MNHEY and SMNVEV (reference sequence). V lost 5 bases to trimming and J lost 1 base; unmatched junction nucleotides: 8. The CDR3 DNA reads TGTGCCAGCAGTCTGCGGGTGGACAGGTCCTACGAGCAGTACTTC. Protein sequence: CASSLRVDRSYEQYF.

The chain combines TRBV6-1 with TRBJ2-5; tentatively, D is TRBD1 (6 bases). CDR1 MNHNS and CDR2 SASEGT come from the germline V gene. This CDR3 spans 15 amino acids. Trimming pared 6 bases from V and 0 bases from J, leaving 14 bases between. The CDR3 bases are TGTGCCAGCAGGACCCCGGGGACACACCAAGAGACCCAGTACTTC. As protein: CASRTPGTHQETQYF.

This clonotype was detected only a few times. The J gene is TRBJ1-1, the V gene TRBV4-1; D is perhaps TRBD1 (5 bases). The germline V and J ends were trimmed by 4 bases and 5 bases, with 20 bases remaining between them. Germline assignment: CDR1 MGHRA and CDR2 YSYEKL. CDR3 size: 16 residues. The CDR3 loop is CASSLPGPPRRTEAFF. The CDR3 DNA reads as TGCGCCAGCAGCCTACCGGGACCTCCGAGGCGGACTGAAGCTTTCTTT.

This clonotype showed up just once. The J gene is TRBJ1-1, the V gene TRBV19, with D unclear. Trimming removed 4 bases from V and 3 bases from J, with 12 bases in between. CDR1 and CDR2 from the germline V gene are LNHDA and SQIVND (reference sequence). There are 14 residues in the CDR3. In DNA, the CDR3 is TGTGCCAGTAGTAGTTGGGCTTGGGACACTGAAGCTTTCTTT. This translates into CASSSWAWDTEAFF.

This clonotype was observed a few times. The chain couples TRBV2 to TRBJ1-4; 10 bases match TRBD1. This CDR3 region has 14 residues. V was clipped by 6 bases and J by 8 bases; unmatched bases: 6. Germline values: CDR1 SNHLY, CDR2 FYNNEI. The DNA of the CDR3 is TGTGCCAGCAGGGAGCGGACAGGGGGAGAAAAACTGTTTTTT. It is translated as CASRERTGGEKLFF.

This clonotype was seen at least ten times. The chain carries TRBV24-1 and TRBJ1-1; no firm D call. Trimming took 3 bases from V and 5 from J, leaving 9 bases between them. The CDR3 loop spans 13 amino acids. Germline CDR1 reads KGHDR; CDR2 reads SFDVKD. CDR3 DNA sequence: TGTGCCACCAGTGATGAAAGGTGGACTGAAGCTTTCTTT. This translates into CATSDERWTEAFF.

This clonotype was observed many times. The chain is built from TRBV5-1 and TRBJ1-1, with D possibly TRBD1 on 6 matching bases. CDR1 and CDR2 from the germline V gene are SGHRS and YFSETQ. Trimming left V 4 bases short and J 4 bases short, with 20 bases between. This CDR3 spans 16 amino acids. In DNA, the CDR3 is TGCGCCAGCAGCATCGTCGAGGGGGGCCGCGGCACTGAAGCTTTCTTT. This gives the protein CASSIVEGGRGTEAFF.

In its sample, this clonotype was seen many times. The chain carries TRBV6-1 and TRBJ2-7; 7 nucleotides agree with TRBD1. The germline CDR1 and CDR2 sequences are MNHNS and SASEGT. The V segment lost 7 bases and the J segment 6 bases; nucleotides outside the gene matches: 12. The CDR3 covers 14 residues. CDR3 residues: CASTEQGLSSEQYF. DNA of the CDR3: TGTGCCAGCACCGAACAGGGGTTGAGCTCCGAGCAGTACTTC.

The chain has TRBV30 and TRBJ2-7; D remains unclear. Germline CDR1 GTSNPN, CDR2 SVGIG (reference sequence). Trimming cost V 3 bases and J 0 bases, with 6 bases left between them. CDR3 size: 12 residues. CDR3 sequence: CAWSLISYEQYF. The CDR3 DNA follows: TGTGCCTGGAGCCTCATCTCCTACGAGCAGTACTTC.

This clonotype was observed many times. The rearrangement links TRBV6-1 to TRBJ1-3; tentatively, D is TRBD1 (5 bases). The CDR3 contains 14 residues. With 5 bases removed from V and 4 bases from J, the gap between germline ends came to 12 bases. CDR1 MNHNS and CDR2 SASEGT come from the germline V gene. CDR3 bases: TGTGCCAGCAGTCTTACAGGAATCGGAAACACCATATATTTT. It translates to CASSLTGIGNTIYF.

In this sample, this clonotype turned up many times. Written as DNA, the CDR3 is TGTGCCAGCAGAAGACAGGGGATGAACACTGAAGCTTTCTTT. It yields the protein CASRRQGMNTEAFF. The V and J genes are TRBV6-1 and TRBJ1-1, with 8 bases aligning to TRBD1. This CDR3 region has 14 residues. Germline CDR1 reads MNHNS; CDR2 reads SASEGT. J was trimmed by 0 bases and V by 6 bases; bases with no gene match: 3.

The chain has TRBV18 and TRBJ1-6; tentatively, D is TRBD1 (5 bases). Germline CDR1 KGHSH, CDR2 LQKENI. The V end lost 6 bases, the J end lost 9 bases, and 18 bases lay between the germline ends. The CDR3 totals 15 residues. CDR3 region: CASSPGTPEGSPLHF. CDR3 nucleotide sequence: TGTGCCAGCTCCCCCGGGACCCCCGAAGGTTCACCCCTCCACTTT.

V is TRBV6-1 and J is TRBJ2-5; 14 bases fit TRBD2. The CDR3 runs to 16 residues. Losses at the gene ends were 4 bases for V and 5 bases for J; bases not matched to a gene: 6. CDR1 is MNHNS, CDR2 SASEGT, per germline. CDR3 region: CASSAGLAGGWETQYF. CDR3 coding DNA: TGTGCCAGCAGTGCCGGACTAGCGGGGGGATGGGAGACCCAGTACTTC.

This clonotype occurred many times. The gene calls are TRBV20-1 and TRBJ2-7; 8 bases agree with TRBD1. CDR1 and CDR2 from the germline V gene are DFQATT and SNEGSKA (reference sequence). There are 15 residues in the CDR3. With 3 bases clipped from V and 3 bases from J, the junction kept 10 bases outside the gene matches. CDR3 in amino acids: CSASTQTGVLYEQYF. As DNA, the CDR3 is TGCAGTGCTAGTACTCAGACAGGGGTCCTCTACGAGCAGTACTTC.

The genes are TRBV12-3 or TRBV12-4 and TRBJ1-1; D unclear. The CDR3 loop spans 13 amino acids. V was clipped by 7 bases and J by 4 bases, with 13 bases between them. The CDR3 sequence is CASKRALGTEAFF. CDR3 bases: TGTGCCAGCAAGAGGGCGTTAGGCACTGAAGCTTTCTTT.

The rearrangement joins TRBV12-3 or TRBV12-4 to TRBJ2-5; 9 bases match TRBD2. Trimming took 3 bases from V and 4 from J; bases not matched to a gene: 6. The CDR3 loop spans 15 amino acids. As DNA, the CDR3 is TGTGCCAGCAGTTTTGGAGCGGGGGGTTCAGAGACCCAGTACTTC. Translating gives CASSFGAGGSETQYF.